This T cell receptor (beta chain) was captured by sequencing in a study of T cells in Graves' hyperthyroidism and ophthalmopathy. Template material for amplifying TCR beta CDR3 regions consisted of RNA transcripts. A set of HTBI primers served as the primers for a first-round RT-PCR of the TCR CDR3. MiXCR, applied by TCRdb to the multiplex PCR reads, yields one record per CDR3 protein. The sample carries 550,000 to 850,000 distinct CDR3 sequences, roughly a sixth recorded once. Trimming took 4 bases from V and 7 from J; bases not matched to a gene: 4. Per the germline V gene, CDR1 is SGDLS and CDR2 is YYNGEE. The CDR3 contains 12 residues. Study-wide results and caveats: With a median lead of around 6.7 months before onset, the model predicted ophthalmopathy.

Many counts were recorded for this clonotype. Its cognate antigen is unknown. The study excluded patients with uncontrolled infection, other autoimmune disease, pregnancy or lactation. The sample was blood. The V and J genes are TRBV9 and TRBJ1-1; TRBD1 aligns across 7 bases. The TCR was taken from a woman between 50 and 59 years old with Graves' hyperthyroidism that later progressed to Graves' ophthalmopathy. This CDR3 reads CASSPRQGEAFF. The CDR3 DNA is TGTGCCAGCAGCCCTCGACAGGGTGAAGCTTTCTTT.